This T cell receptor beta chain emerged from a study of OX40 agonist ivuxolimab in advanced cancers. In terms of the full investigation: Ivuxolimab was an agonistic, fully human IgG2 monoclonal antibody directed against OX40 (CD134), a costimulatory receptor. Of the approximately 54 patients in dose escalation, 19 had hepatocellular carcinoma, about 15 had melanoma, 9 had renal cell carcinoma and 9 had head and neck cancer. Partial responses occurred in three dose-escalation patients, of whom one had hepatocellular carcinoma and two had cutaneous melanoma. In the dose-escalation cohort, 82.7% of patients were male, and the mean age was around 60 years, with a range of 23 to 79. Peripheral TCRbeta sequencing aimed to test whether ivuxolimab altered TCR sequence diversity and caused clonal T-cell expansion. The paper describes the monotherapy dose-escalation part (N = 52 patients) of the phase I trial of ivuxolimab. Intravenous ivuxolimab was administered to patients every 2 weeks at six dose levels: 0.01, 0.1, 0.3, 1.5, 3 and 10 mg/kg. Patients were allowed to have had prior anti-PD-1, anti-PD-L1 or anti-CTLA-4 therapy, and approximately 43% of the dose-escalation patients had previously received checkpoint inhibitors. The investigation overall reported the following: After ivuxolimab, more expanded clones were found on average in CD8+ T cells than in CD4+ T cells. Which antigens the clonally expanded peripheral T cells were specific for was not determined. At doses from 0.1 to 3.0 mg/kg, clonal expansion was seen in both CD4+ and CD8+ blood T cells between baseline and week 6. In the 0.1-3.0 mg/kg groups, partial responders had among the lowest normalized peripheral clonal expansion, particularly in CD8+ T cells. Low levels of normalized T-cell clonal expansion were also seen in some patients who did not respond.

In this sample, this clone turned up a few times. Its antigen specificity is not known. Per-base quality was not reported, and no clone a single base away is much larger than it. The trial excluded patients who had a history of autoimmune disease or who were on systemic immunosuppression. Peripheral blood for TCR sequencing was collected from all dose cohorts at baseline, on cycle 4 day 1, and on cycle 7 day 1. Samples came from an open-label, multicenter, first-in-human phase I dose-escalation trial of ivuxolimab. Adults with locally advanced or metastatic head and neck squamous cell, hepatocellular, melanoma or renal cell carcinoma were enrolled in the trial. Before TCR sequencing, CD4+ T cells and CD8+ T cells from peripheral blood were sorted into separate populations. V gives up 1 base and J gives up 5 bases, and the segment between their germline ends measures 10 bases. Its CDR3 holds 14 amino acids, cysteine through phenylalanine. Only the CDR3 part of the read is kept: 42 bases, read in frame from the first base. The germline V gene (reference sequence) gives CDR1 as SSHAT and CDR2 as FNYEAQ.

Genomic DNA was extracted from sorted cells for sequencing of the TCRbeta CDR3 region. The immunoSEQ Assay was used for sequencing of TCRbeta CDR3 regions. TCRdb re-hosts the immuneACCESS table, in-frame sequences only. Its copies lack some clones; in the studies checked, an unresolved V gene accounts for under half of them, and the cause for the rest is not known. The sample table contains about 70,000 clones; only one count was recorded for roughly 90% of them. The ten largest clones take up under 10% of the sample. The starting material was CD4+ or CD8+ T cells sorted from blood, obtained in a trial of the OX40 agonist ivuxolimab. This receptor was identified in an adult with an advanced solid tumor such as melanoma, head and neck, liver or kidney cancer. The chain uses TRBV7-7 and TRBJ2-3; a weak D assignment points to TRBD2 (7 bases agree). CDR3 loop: CASSLGGGGDTQYF. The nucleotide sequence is TGTGCCAGCAGCTTAGGAGGGGGGGGAGATACGCAGTATTTT.